The sample holds one count of the clone carrying this TCR beta chain. Its cognate antigen is unknown. Each CDR3 protein is one row after TCRdb ran MiXCR on the multiplex PCR reads. The repertoire holds 20,000 to 25,000 distinct CDR3 sequences, 20% to 25% seen once, with about 13% in the top ten. These data come from a study of breast tumors, draining lymph nodes, adjacent tissues. Study outcomes and limitations: Tumor repertoires ranked between lymph nodes and nontumor tissue in diversity, with V and J gene preferences. Most tumor T cells seemingly derive from lymph node, then expand in tumor. Data only fit, rather than demonstrated, lymph node origin of most tumor T cells.

This CDR3 has 13 residues. Germline lookup yields CDR1 MRHNA and CDR2 SNTAGT. V was trimmed by 3 bases and J by 6 bases, leaving 6 bases between them. The chain is built from TRBV6-4 and TRBJ1-6; D remains ambiguous. The sample taken for sequencing was breast tumor tissue. The sequence was obtained from a female donor with breast cancer. Some clones in this sample may be carry-over from other donors' samples. The CDR3 protein is CASSEEGNSPLHF. CDR3 DNA sequence: TGTGCCAGCAGTGAAGAGGGTAATTCACCCCTCCACTTT.